Listed below are T cell receptor beta chains from one sample, sequenced in a study of vaccination and CD4 T cells after COVID-19. From the PCR reads, TCRdb called clonotypes with MiXCR, one entry per CDR3 protein. Of some 23,000 distinct CDR3 sequences listed, roughly 27% are singletons. No antigen has been assigned to these receptors. The specimen was CD4+ T cells from blood, cultured in vitro, collected about 7 months after SARS-CoV-2 vaccination. These receptors all stem from a human donor who had recovered from COVID-19. The CDR3 runs from the conserved cysteine through the conserved F or W. The order of the fields is J gene, clone size, D gene, V gene, CDR3 protein, CDR3 DNA. A D gene is named only where the DNA matches it firmly. Clone sizes are given selectively: once, few, many, or a class where the clone is expanded.

>TRBJ2-7|few|TRBD2|TRBV6-1
CASRETAGDISYEQYF
TGTGCCAGCAGAGAGACAGCGGGAGATATCTCGTACGAGCAGTACTTC
>TRBJ2-3|NA|TRBD2|TRBV20-1
CSAPLAGGRSSTDTQYF
TGCAGTGCTCCGTTAGCGGGAGGGAGGTCTAGCACAGATACGCAGTATTTT
>TRBJ2-7|NA|TRBD2|TRBV5-4
CASSPGGLAETYEQYF
TGTGCCAGCAGCCCGGGGGGACTAGCGGAAACCTACGAGCAGTACTTC
>TRBJ2-3|NA|NA|TRBV6-1
CASSDQLAYTDTQYF
TGTGCCAGCAGTGACCAACTAGCTTACACAGATACGCAGTATTTT
>TRBJ1-2|NA|NA|TRBV19
CASTGTGRYGYTF
TGTGCCAGTACCGGGACGGGAAGATATGGCTACACCTTC
>TRBJ1-5|NA|NA|TRBV7-8
CASSLAGEIGQPQHF
TGTGCCAGCAGCTTAGCAGGGGAAATTGGTCAGCCCCAGCATTTT
>TRBJ1-4|NA|NA|TRBV7-8
CASRPDGNRREKLFF
TGTGCCAGCAGACCGGACGGAAACCGGCGGGAAAAACTGTTTTTT
>TRBJ2-7|NA|NA|TRBV20-1
CSALQDAKENEQYF
TGCAGTGCGCTACAAGATGCTAAAGAAAACGAGCAGTACTTC
>TRBJ2-4|NA|NA|TRBV20-1
CSARGHGREAKNIQYF
TGCAGTGCTAGGGGCCATGGTAGGGAAGCCAAAAACATTCAGTACTTC
>TRBJ2-3|NA|TRBD2|TRBV6-5
CASSSILAVNTDTQYF
TGTGCCAGCAGTTCAATACTAGCGGTTAACACAGATACGCAGTATTTT
>TRBJ2-5|NA|NA|TRBV28
CASSLGYSLGERTNLGTQYF
TGTGCCAGCAGTTTGGGCTATAGTTTGGGGGAGCGGACAAACCTTGGGACCCAGTACTTC
>TRBJ1-2|NA|NA|TRBV28
CASSLAGRGGYTF
TGTGCCAGCAGTTTAGCAGGCCGGGGAGGCTACACCTTC
>TRBJ1-6|few|TRBD1|TRBV5-6
CASSLADRVGSPLHF
TGTGCCAGCAGCTTGGCGGACAGGGTTGGTTCACCCCTCCACTTT
>TRBJ1-5|few|TRBD1|TRBV27
CASSLQGRNGQPQHF
TGTGCCAGCAGTCTACAGGGGAGGAACGGTCAGCCCCAGCATTTT
>TRBJ1-5|NA|TRBD1|TRBV18
CASSPDRANQPQHF
TGTGCCAGCTCACCGGACAGGGCCAATCAGCCCCAGCATTTT
>TRBJ1-1|NA|NA|TRBV6-1
CASSRSSPRSEAFF
TGTGCCAGCAGTCGATCCTCGCCCCGCTCCGAAGCTTTCTTT
>TRBJ1-5|many|NA|TRBV20-1
CSSGQFNQPQHF
TGCAGTTCCGGACAGTTCAATCAGCCCCAGCATTTT
>TRBJ1-2|NA|NA|TRBV28
CASRTANYGYTF
TGTGCCAGCAGGACAGCTAACTATGGCTACACCTTC
>TRBJ1-2|NA|TRBD1|TRBV5-1
CASSSPGGNGYTF
TGCGCCAGCAGCTCCCCAGGGGGGAATGGCTACACCTTC
>TRBJ2-7|NA|TRBD1|TRBV7-3
CASSFSGTGSYEQYF
TGTGCCAGCAGCTTCTCCGGGACAGGGTCCTACGAGCAGTACTTC
>TRBJ2-7|NA|TRBD2|TRBV20-1
CSARAYLAGVRIEQYF
TGCAGTGCTAGAGCCTACCTGGCGGGAGTGAGAATCGAGCAGTACTTC
>TRBJ2-3|NA|NA|TRBV20-1
CSARPQGRRERVDTQYF
TGCAGTGCTAGACCGCAAGGACGGCGGGAAAGGGTAGATACGCAGTATTTT
>TRBJ2-7|few|NA|TRBV6-5
CASSYSFGTYEQYF
TGTGCCAGCAGTTACTCATTCGGAACCTACGAGCAGTACTTC
>TRBJ1-5|NA|NA|TRBV4-1
CASSQGPFGDSNQPQHF
TGCGCCAGCAGCCAAGGGCCCTTTGGAGATAGCAATCAGCCCCAGCATTTT
>TRBJ1-5|few|TRBD1|TRBV28
CASSQTRGLGNQPQHF
TGTGCCAGCAGTCAGACCAGGGGGCTTGGCAATCAGCCCCAGCATTTT
>TRBJ2-7|medium-sized|NA|TRBV19
CASSNMDEQYF
TGTGCCAGTAGTAACATGGACGAGCAGTACTTC
>TRBJ2-7|few|NA|TRBV15
CATSRDHGSYEQYF
TGTGCCACCAGCAGAGATCACGGTTCCTACGAGCAGTACTTC
>TRBJ2-7|few|TRBD2|TRBV6-5
CASSLAGGPEYEQYF
TGTGCCAGCAGTTTAGCGGGAGGGCCTGAGTACGAGCAGTACTTC
>TRBJ2-7|NA|NA|TRBV20-1
CSAKTPGAYEQYF
TGCAGTGCTAAGACACCGGGGGCATACGAGCAGTACTTC
>TRBJ2-7|few|TRBD2|TRBV6-4
CASSPGLASDEQYF
TGTGCCAGCAGCCCGGGACTAGCGTCAGACGAGCAGTACTTC
>TRBJ2-1|NA|NA|TRBV7-2
CASSLAIHFGDNEQFF
TGTGCCAGCAGCTTAGCTATACATTTCGGCGACAATGAGCAGTTCTTC
>TRBJ2-5|few|TRBD1|TRBV28
CASSSDRGLMETQYF
TGTGCCAGCAGTTCTGACAGGGGGCTAATGGAGACCCAGTACTTC
>TRBJ2-3|NA|NA|TRBV7-9
CASSLALTDTQYF
TGTGCCAGCAGCTTAGCTCTCACAGATACGCAGTATTTT
>TRBJ2-7|few|NA|TRBV20-1
CSASGQGLPYEQYF
TGCAGTGCTAGTGGTCAGGGCCTCCCCTACGAGCAGTACTTC
>TRBJ1-5|NA|TRBD1|TRBV25-1
CARGGTGVRPQHF
TGTGCCAGAGGAGGGACAGGGGTGAGGCCCCAGCATTTT
>TRBJ2-5|NA|NA|TRBV2
CASSEGRGGETQYF
TGTGCCAGCAGTGAAGGCAGGGGAGGAGAGACCCAGTACTTC
>TRBJ1-2|few|TRBD1|TRBV28
CASSSLSPLTGTVLNYGYTF
TGTGCCAGCAGTAGCCTATCGCCGCTAACCGGGACAGTCCTTAACTATGGCTACACCTTC
>TRBJ2-7|many|TRBD2|TRBV15
CATAPGTSGSYEQYF
TGTGCCACCGCCCCGGGGACTAGTGGCTCCTACGAGCAGTACTTC
>TRBJ2-5|few|NA|TRBV7-8
CASSLTPGTPPETQYF
TGTGCCAGCAGCTTGACACCCGGGACCCCACCAGAGACCCAGTACTTC
>TRBJ2-1|few|NA|TRBV28
CASSFSQGYNEQFF
TGTGCCAGCAGTTTCAGCCAGGGGTACAATGAGCAGTTCTTC